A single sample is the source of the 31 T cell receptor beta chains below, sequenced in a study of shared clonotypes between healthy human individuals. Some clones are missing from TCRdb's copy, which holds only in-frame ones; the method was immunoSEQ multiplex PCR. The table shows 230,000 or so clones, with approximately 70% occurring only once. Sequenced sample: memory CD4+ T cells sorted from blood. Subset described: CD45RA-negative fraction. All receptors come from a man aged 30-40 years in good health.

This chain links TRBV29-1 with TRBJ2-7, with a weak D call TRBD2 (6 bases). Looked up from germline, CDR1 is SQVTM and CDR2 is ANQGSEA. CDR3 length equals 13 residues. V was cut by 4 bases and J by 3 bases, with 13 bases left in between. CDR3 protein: CSVAVGGLYEQYF. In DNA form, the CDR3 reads TGCAGCGTTGCTGTCGGGGGTCTCTACGAGCAGTACTTC.

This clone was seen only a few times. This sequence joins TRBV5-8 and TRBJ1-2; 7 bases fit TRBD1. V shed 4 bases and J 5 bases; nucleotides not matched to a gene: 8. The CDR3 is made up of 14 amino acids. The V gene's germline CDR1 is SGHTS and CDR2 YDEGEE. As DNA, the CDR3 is TGTGCCAGCAGCGACACGGGACAGATATATGGCTACACCTTC. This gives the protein CASSDTGQIYGYTF.

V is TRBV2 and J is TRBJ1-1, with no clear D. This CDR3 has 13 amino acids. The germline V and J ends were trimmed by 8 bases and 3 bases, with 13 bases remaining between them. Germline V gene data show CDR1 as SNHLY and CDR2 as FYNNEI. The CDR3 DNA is TGTGCCAGCCTCGGGGTTTGGGACACTGAAGCTTTCTTT. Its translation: CASLGVWDTEAFF.

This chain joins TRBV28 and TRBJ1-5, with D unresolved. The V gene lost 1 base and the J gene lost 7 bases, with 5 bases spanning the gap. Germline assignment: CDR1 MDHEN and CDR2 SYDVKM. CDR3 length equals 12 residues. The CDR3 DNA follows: TGTGCCAGCAGTTTATCTTCGCAGCCCCAGCATTTT. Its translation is CASSLSSQPQHF.

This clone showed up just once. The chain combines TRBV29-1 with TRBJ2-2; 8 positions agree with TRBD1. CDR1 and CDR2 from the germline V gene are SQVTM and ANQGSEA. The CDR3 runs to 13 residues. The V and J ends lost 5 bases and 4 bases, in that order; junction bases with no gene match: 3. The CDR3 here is CSVQGAGTGELFF. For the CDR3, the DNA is TGCAGCGTTCAGGGGGCCGGCACCGGGGAGCTGTTTTTT.

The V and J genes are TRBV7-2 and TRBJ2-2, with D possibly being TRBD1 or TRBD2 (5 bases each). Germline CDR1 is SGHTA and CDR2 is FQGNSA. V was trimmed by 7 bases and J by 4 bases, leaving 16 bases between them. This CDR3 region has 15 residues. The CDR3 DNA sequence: TGTGCCAGCATCCAGGGACGGATGGGCACCGGGGAGCTGTTTTTT. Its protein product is CASIQGRMGTGELFF.

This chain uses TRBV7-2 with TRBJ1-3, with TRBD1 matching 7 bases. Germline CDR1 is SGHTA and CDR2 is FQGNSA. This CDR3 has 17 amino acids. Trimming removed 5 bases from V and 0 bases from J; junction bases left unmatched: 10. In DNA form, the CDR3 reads TGTGCCAGCAGCCAAGACAGGGTCCGGGGCTCTGGAAACACCATATATTTT. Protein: CASSQDRVRGSGNTIYF.

The chain's CDR3 is CASSAIRGEGSEQYF. The CDR3 DNA is TGTGCCAGCAGCGCCATTCGGGGTGAGGGATCCGAGCAGTACTTC. The chain links TRBV2 to TRBJ2-7, with TRBD2 as a possible D gene (5 bases). Germline V gene lookup returns CDR1 SNHLY and CDR2 FYNNEI. Trimming took 6 bases from V and 6 from J, leaving 21 bases between them. The CDR3 sequence is 15 residues long.

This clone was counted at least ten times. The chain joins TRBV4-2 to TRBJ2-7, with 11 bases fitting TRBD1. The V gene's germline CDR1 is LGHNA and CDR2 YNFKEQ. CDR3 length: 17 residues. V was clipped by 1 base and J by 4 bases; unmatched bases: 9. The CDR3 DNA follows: TGTGCCAGCAGCCAAGCCTCGGACAGGGGGCTTCGGTACGAGCAGTACTTC. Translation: CASSQASDRGLRYEQYF.

The CDR3 loop reads CASSFIPSGLAVRDEQFF. CDR3 nucleotides: TGTGCCAGCAGCTTTATCCCTTCTGGACTAGCGGTTCGGGATGAGCAGTTCTTC. The chain recombines TRBV5-5 with TRBJ2-1; 10 nucleotides match TRBD2. Germline CDR1 and CDR2: SGHKS and YYEKEE (reference sequence). The CDR3 spans 18 residues. J lost 8 bases, V lost 2 bases, and 16 bases had no gene match.

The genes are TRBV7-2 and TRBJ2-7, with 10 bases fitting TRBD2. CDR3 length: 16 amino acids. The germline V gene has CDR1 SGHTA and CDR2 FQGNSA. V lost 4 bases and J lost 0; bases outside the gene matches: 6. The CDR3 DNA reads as TGTGCCAGCAGCTCACGTAGCGGGGGGAGCTCCTACGAGCAGTACTTC. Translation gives CASSSRSGGSSYEQYF.

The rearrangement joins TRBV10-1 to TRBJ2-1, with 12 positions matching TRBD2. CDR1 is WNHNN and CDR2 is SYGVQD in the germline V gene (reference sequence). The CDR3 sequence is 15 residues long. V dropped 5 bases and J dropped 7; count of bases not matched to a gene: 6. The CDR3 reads CASSSTSGSVNEQFF. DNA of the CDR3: TGCGCCAGCAGTTCGACTAGCGGGAGTGTTAATGAGCAGTTCTTC.

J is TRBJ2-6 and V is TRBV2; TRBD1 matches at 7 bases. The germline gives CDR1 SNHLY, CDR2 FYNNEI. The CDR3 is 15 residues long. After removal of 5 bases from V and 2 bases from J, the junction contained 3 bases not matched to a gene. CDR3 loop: CASSFDRAGANVLTF. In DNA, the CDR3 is TGTGCCAGCAGTTTTGACAGGGCTGGGGCCAACGTCCTGACTTTC.

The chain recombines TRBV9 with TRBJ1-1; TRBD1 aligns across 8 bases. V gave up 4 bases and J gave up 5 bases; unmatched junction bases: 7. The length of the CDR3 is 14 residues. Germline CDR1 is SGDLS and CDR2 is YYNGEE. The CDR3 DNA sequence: TGTGCCAGCAGCCCGCTGAACAGGGGGACTGAAGCTTTCTTT. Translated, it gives CASSPLNRGTEAFF.

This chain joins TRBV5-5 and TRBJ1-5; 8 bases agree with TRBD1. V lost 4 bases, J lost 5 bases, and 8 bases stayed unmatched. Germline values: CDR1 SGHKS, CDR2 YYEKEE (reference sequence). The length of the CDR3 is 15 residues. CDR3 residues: CASSPGQGDDQPQHF. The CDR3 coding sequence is TGTGCCAGCAGCCCCGGACAGGGTGATGATCAGCCCCAGCATTTT. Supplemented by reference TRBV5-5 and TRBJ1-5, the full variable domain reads DAGVTQSPTHLIKTRGQQVTLRCSPISGHKSVSWYQQVLGQGPQFIFQYYEKEERGRGNFPDRFSARQFPNYSSELNVNALLLGDSALYLCASSPGQGDDQPQHFGDGTRLSIL.

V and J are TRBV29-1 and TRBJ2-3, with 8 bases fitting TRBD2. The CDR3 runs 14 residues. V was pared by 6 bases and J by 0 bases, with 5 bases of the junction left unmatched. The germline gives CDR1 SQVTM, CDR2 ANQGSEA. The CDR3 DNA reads TGCAGCGTGGGCGGGACTAGTAGCACAGATACGCAGTATTTT. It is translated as CSVGGTSSTDTQYF.

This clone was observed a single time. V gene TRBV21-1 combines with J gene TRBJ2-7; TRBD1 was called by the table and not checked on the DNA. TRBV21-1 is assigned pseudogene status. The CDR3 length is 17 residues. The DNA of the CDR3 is TGTGCCAGCAGCAAAGGAGGGACAGGGCGCATTACCTACGAGCAGTACTTC. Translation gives CASSKGGTGRITYEQYF.

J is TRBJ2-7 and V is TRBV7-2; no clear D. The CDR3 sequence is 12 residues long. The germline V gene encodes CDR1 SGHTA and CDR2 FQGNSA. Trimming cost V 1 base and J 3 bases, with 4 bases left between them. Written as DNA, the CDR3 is TGTGCCAGCAGCTTAGTTAACTACGAGCAGTACTTC. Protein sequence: CASSLVNYEQYF.

CDR3: CASSMDSVGEQYF. CDR3 bases: TGTGCCAGCAGCATGGACAGTGTAGGTGAGCAGTACTTC. The chain carries TRBV7-9 and TRBJ2-7; D perhaps matches TRBD1 (6 bases). The CDR3 covers 13 residues. V lost 5 bases, J lost 7 bases, and 15 bases lay in between. Germline V gene lookup returns CDR1 SEHNR and CDR2 FQNEAQ (reference sequence).

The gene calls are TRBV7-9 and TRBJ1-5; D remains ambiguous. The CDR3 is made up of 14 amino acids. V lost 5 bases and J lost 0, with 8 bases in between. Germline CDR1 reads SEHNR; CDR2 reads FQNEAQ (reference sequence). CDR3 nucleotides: TGTGCCAGCAGCAGCGGATATAGCAATCAGCCCCAGCATTTT. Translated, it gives CASSSGYSNQPQHF.

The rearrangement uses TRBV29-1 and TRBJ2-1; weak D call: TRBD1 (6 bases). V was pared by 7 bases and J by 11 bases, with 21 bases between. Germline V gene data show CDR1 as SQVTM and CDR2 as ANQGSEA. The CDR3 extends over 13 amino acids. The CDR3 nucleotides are TGCAGCGCCATAGGGGGATGGGGGTTTAAGCAGTTCTTC. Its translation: CSAIGGWGFKQFF.

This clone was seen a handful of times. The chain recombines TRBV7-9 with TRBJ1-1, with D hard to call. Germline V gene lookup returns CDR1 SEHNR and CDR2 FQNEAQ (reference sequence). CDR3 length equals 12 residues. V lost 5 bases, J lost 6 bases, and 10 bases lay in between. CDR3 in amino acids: CASSGRRAEAFF. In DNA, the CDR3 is TGTGCCAGCAGCGGGCGCCGGGCTGAAGCTTTCTTT.

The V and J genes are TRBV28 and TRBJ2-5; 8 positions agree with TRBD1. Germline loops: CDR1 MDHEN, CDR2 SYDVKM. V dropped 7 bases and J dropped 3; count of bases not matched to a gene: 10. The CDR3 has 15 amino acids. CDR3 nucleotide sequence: TGTGCCAGCACCTCGGACAGGGCTGAGGAAGAGACCCAGTACTTC. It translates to CASTSDRAEEETQYF.

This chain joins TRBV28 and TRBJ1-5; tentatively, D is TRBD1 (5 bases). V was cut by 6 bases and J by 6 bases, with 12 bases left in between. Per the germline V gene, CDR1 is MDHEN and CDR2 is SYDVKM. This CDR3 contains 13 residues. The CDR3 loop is CASRLTGSQPQHF. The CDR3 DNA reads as TGTGCCAGCAGACTCACAGGTTCTCAGCCCCAGCATTTT.

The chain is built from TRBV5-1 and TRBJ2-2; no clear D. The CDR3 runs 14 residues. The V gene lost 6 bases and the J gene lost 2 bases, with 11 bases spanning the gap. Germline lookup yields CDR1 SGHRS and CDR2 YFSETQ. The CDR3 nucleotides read TGCGCCAGCACCAAAGAGGCAAACACCGGGGAGCTGTTTTTT. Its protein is CASTKEANTGELFF. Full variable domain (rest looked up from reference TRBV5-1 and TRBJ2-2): KAGVTQTPRYLIKTRGQQVTLSCSPISGHRSVSWYQQTPGQGLQFLFEYFSETQRNKGNFPGRFSGRQFSNSRSEMNVSTLELGDSALYLCASTKEANTGELFFGEGSRLTVL.

For the CDR3, the DNA is TGCGCCAGCAGCCAAGTGGGGAGGGGCGTGAACACTGAAGCTTTCTTT. It specifies CASSQVGRGVNTEAFF. This chain connects TRBV4-1 to TRBJ1-1; D is perhaps TRBD1 (5 bases). The germline gives CDR1 MGHRA, CDR2 YSYEKL. The CDR3 consists of 16 residues. Trimming pared 1 base from V and 0 bases from J, leaving 12 bases between.

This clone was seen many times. CDR3 amino acids: CASSFGLAGGSNEQFF. CDR3 DNA: TGCGCCAGCAGCTTTGGGCTAGCGGGAGGGTCGAATGAGCAGTTCTTC. The chain has TRBV5-1 and TRBJ2-1; 12 bases fit TRBD2. V trimming: 2 bases; J trimming: 7 bases; junction bases outside the gene matches: 7. Germline V CDR1 and CDR2: SGHRS, YFSETQ. The CDR3 runs 16 residues.

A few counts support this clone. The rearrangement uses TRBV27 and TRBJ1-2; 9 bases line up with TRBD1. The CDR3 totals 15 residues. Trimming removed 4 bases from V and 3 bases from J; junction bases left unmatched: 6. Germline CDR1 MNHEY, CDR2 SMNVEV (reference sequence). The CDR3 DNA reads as TGTGCCAGCAGTTCCCCTAGGGACAGGGACTATGGCTACACCTTC. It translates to CASSSPRDRDYGYTF.

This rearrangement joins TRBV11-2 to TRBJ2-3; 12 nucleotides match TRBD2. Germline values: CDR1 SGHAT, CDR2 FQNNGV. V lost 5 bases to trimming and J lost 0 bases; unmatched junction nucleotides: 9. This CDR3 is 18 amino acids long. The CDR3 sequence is CASSSRRTSGISTDTQYF. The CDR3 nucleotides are TGTGCCAGCAGCAGTCGTAGGACTAGCGGGATTAGCACAGATACGCAGTATTTT.

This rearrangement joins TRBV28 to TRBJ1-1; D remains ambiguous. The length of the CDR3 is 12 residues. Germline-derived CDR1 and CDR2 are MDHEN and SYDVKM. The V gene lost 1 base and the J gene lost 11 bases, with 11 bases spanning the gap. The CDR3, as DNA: TGTGCCAGCAGTTTATTTTCAGAGCAGGCTTTCTTT. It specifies CASSLFSEQAFF.

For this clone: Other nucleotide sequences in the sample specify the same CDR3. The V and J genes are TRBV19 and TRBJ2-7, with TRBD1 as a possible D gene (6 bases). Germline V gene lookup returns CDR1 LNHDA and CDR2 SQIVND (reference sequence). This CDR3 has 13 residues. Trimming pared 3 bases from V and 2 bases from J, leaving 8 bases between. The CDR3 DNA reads TGTGCCAGTAGTATCAGGGGACCCTACGAGCAGTACTTC. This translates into CASSIRGPYEQYF.